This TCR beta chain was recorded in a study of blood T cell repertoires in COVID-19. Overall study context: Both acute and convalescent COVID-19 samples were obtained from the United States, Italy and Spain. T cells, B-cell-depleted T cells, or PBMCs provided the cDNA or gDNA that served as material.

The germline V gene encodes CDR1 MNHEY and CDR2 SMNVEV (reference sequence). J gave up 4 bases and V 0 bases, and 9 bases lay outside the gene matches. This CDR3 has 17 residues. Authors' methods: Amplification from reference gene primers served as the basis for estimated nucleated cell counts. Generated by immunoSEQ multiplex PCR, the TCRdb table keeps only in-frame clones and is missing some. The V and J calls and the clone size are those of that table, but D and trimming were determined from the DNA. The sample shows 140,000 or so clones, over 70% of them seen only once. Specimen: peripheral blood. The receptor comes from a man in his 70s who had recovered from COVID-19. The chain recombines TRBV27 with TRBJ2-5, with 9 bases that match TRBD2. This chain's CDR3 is CASSLSPAGGPGETQYF. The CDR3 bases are TGTGCCAGCAGTTTATCTCCCGCGGGAGGGCCGGGAGAGACCCAGTACTTC.